The subject of this entry is one TCR beta chain. The CDR3 contains 13 residues. The V end lost 3 bases, the J end lost 0 bases, and 6 bases lay between the germline ends. This specimen comes from a study of control samples from healthy donors and cancer patients. Generated by immunoSEQ multiplex PCR, the TCRdb table keeps only in-frame clones and is missing some. The data contain about 65,000 clones, about nine tenths of them seen just once; the ten biggest clones take up roughly 1.2%. The specimen was PBMCs. V gene TRBV12-3 or TRBV12-4 combines with J gene TRBJ2-7; D remains ambiguous. The TCR was taken from a woman aged 45-60 years with colorectal cancer. The CDR3 DNA reads TGTGCCAGCAGTTTTGGCATCTCCTACGAGCAGTACTTC. Its protein is CASSFGISYEQYF.